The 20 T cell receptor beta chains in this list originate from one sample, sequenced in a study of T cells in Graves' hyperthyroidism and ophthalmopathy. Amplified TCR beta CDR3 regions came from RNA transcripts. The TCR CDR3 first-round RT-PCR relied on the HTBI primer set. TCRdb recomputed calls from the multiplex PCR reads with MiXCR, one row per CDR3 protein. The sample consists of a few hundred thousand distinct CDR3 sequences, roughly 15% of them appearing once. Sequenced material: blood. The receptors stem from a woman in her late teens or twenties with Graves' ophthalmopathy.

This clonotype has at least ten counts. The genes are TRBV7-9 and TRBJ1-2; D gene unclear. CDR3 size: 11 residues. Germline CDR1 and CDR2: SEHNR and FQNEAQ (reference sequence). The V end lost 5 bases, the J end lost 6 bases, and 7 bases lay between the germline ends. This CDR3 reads CASSLGNGYTF. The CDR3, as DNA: TGTGCCAGCAGCCTGGGGAATGGCTACACCTTC.

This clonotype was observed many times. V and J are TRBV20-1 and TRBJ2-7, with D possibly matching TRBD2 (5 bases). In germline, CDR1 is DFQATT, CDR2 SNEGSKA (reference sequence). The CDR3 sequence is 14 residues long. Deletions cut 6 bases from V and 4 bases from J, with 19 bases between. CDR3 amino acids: CSASSYSDTYEQYF. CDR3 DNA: TGCAGTGCGTCTAGCTACAGCGATACTTACGAGCAGTACTTC.

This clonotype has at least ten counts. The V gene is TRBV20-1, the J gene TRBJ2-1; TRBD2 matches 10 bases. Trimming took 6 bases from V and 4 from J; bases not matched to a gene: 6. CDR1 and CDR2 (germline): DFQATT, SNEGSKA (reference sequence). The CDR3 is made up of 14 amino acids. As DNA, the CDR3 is TGCAGTGCCGTAAAGCGGGAGGGGTACAATGAGCAGTTCTTC. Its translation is CSAVKREGYNEQFF.

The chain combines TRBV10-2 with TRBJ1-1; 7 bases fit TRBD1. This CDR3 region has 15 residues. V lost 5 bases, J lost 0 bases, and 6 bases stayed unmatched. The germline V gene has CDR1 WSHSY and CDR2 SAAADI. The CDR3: CASSRDRPLNTEAFF. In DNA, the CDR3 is TGCGCCAGCAGTCGGGACAGACCCTTGAACACTGAAGCTTTCTTT.

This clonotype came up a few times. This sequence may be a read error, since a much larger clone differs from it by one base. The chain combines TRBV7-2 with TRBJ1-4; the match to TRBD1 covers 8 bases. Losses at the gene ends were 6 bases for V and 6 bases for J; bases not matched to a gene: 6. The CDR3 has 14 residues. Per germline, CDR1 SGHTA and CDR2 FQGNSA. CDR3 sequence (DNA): TGTGCCAGCAGATTGACAGGGGAGGATGAAAAACTGTTTTTT. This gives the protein CASRLTGEDEKLFF.

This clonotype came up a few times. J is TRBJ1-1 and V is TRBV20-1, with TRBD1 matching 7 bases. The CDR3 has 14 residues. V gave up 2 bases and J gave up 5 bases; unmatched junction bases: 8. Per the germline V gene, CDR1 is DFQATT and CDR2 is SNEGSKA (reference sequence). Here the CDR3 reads CSARLTGVGTEAFF. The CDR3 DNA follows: TGCAGTGCTAGACTAACAGGGGTCGGAACTGAAGCTTTCTTT.

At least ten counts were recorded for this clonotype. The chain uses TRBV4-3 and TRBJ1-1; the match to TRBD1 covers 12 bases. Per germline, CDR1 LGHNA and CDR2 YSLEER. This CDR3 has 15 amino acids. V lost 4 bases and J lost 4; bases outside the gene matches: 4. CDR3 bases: TGCGCCAGCAGCCCCGGGACAGGGGGCGGCACTGAAGCTTTCTTT. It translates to CASSPGTGGGTEAFF.

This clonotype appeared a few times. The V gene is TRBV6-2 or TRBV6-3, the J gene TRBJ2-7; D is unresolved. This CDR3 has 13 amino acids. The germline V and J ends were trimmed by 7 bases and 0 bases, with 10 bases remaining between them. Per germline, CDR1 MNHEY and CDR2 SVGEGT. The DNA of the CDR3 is TGTGCCAGCAACGAGGCGAGCTCCTACGAGCAGTACTTC. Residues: CASNEASSYEQYF.

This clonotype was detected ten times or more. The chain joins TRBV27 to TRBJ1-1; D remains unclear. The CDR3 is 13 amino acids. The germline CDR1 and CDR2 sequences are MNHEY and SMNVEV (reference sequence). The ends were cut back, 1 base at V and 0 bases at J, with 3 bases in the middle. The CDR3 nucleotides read TGTGCCAGCAGTTTATGGCTGAACACTGAAGCTTTCTTT. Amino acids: CASSLWLNTEAFF.

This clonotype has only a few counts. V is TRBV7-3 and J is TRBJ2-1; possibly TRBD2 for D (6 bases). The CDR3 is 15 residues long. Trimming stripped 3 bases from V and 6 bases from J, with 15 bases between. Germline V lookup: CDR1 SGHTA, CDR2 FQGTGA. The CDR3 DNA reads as TGTGCCAGCAGCTTTTTACCGGGAGCCGGCAATGAGCAGTTCTTC. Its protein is CASSFLPGAGNEQFF.

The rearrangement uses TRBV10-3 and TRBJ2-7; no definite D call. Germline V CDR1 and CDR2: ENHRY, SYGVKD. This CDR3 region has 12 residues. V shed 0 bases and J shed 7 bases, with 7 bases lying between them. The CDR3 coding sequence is TGTGCCATCAGTGAGTCAGTCGGGGAGCAGTACTTC. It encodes CAISESVGEQYF.

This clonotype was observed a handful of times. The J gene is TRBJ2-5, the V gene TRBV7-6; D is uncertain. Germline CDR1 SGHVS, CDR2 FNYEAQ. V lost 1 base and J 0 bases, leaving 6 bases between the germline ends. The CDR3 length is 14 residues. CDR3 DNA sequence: TGTGCCAGCAGCTTAGAGCAGAACCAAGAGACCCAGTACTTC. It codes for CASSLEQNQETQYF.

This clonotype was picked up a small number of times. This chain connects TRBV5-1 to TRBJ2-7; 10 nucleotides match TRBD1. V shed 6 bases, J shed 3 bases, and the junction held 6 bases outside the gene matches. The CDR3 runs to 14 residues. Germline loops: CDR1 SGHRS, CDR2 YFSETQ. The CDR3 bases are TGCGCCAGCAAGCCAGGGACAGGGGTCTACGAGCAGTACTTC. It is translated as CASKPGTGVYEQYF.

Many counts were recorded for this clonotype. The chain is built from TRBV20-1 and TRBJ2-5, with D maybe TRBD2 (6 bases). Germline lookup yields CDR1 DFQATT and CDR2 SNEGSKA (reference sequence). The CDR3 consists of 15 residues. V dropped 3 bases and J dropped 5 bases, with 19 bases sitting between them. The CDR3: CSARSPGLEMETQYF. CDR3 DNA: TGCAGTGCTAGGTCCCCGGGACTTGAAATGGAGACCCAGTACTTC.

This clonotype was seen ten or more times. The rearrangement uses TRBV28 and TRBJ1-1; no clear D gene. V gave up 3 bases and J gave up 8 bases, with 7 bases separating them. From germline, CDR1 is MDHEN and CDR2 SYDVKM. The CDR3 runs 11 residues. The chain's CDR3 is CASSFGLEAFF. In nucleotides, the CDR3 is TGTGCCAGCAGTTTTGGGCTGGAAGCTTTCTTT.

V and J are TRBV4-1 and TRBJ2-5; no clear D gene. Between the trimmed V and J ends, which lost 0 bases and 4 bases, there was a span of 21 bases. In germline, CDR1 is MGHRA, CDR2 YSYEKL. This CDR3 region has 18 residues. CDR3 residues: CASSQDAWSVGMGETQYF. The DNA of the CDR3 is TGCGCCAGCAGCCAAGATGCCTGGTCGGTGGGGATGGGAGAGACCCAGTACTTC.

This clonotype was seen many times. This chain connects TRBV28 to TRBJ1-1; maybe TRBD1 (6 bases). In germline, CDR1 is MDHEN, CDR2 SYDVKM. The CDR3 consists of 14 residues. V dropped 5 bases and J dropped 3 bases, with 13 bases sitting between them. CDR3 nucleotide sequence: TGTGCCAGCAGTCTACGGGCAGGGGACACTGAAGCTTTCTTT. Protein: CASSLRAGDTEAFF.

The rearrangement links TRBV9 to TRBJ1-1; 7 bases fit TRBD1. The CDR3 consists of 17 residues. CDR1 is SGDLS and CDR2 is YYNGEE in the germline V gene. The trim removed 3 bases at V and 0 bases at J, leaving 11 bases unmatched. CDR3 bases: TGTGCCAGCAGCGGCGGGGAGACAGGGCTAATGAACACTGAAGCTTTCTTT. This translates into CASSGGETGLMNTEAFF.

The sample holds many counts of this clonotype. The CDR3 reads CASTPGTEYNQPQHF. The CDR3, as DNA: TGTGCCAGCACCCCAGGGACAGAGTACAATCAGCCCCAGCATTTT. This chain links TRBV28 with TRBJ1-5; 7 bases align to TRBD1. This CDR3 contains 15 residues. V lost 7 bases, J lost 3 bases, and 9 bases stayed unmatched. Germline-derived CDR1 and CDR2 are MDHEN and SYDVKM.

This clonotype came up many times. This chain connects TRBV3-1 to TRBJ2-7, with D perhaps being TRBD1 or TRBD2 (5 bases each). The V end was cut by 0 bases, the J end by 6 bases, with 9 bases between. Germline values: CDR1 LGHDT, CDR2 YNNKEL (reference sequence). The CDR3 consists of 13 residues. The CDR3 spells CASSQEEGIEQYF. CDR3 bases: TGTGCCAGCAGCCAAGAAGAGGGGATCGAGCAGTACTTC.